Detailed here is one TCR beta chain. Its antigen is unknown. This specimen comes from a study of beta chain features in type 1 diabetes. The V gene lost 1 base and the J gene lost 9 bases, with 24 bases spanning the gap. This CDR3 spans 16 amino acids. Germline V gives CDR1 GTSNPN, CDR2 SVGIG (reference sequence). General observations from the study: For Type 1 diabetes patients, all four CD4+ subsets carried TCRB CDR3s that were moderately but significantly shorter. The study found fewer insertions and more deletions at VDJ junctions in type 1 diabetes patients. The naive, central memory and Treg TCRB repertoires looked more alike in patients than they did in healthy donors.

Sequencing targeted expressed TCRB transcripts, as all isolated RNA had been reverse transcribed. An average around 3.5 million reads came from naive, central memory and regulatory T cell samples. The table came from immunoSEQ multiplex PCR; TCRdb's copy has only in-frame clones and leaves some out. The data show more than 300,000 clones, roughly 8.8% seen once. This TCR came from a man aged 25-45 years with type 1 diabetes. The sample consisted of central memory CD4+ T cells from blood. This chain connects TRBV30 to TRBJ2-5; a possible D gene is TRBD2 (5 bases). The CDR3 here is CAWSARGLAGHVAQYF. In DNA, the CDR3 is TGTGCCTGGAGTGCCCGAGGGCTAGCCGGGCATGTGGCCCAGTACTTC. Drawing the rest from reference TRBV30 and TRBJ2-5, the complete variable domain is SQTIHQWPATLVQPVGSPLSLECTVEGTSNPNLYWYRQAAGRGLQLLFYSVGIGQISSEVPQNLSASRPQDRQFILSSKKLLLSDSGFYLCAWSARGLAGHVAQYFGPGTRLLVL.